Reported below is one T cell receptor beta chain. What this receptor recognizes is not known. No per-base quality is available; no much larger clone lies one base away. V is pared back by 6 bases and J by 2 bases, with 12 bases lying between the germline termini. The CDR3 measures 14 amino acids from cysteine to phenylalanine. Kept here is only the CDR3 DNA, which spans 42 bases and is read in frame from base 1. CDR1 and CDR2, looked up from the germline V gene (reference sequence), are LNHNV and YYDKDF. The immunoSEQ Assay, a bias-controlled multiplex PCR, was used to amplify TCRbeta CDR3 regions from genomic DNA. Processing in the source paper ran as follows. Within the assay, amplification of reference gene primers was used to estimate how many nucleated cells each sample contained. To quantify the absolute abundance of each unique TCRbeta CDR3 rearrangement, sequence reads were collapsed and filtered. For each sample, productive Simpson clonality was calculated as the square root of Simpson's diversity index over productive rearrangements. Held by TCRdb, this immuneACCESS table contains in-frame sequences only and omits some clones. Under half of the omission traces to an unresolved V gene where checked; the cause of the rest is unknown. V and J calls and clone size are given by that table; D and trimming were obtained from the DNA. Counted in this sample were roughly 200,000 clones; around 89% of them appeared once. The top ten clonotypes cover around 1.6% of the sample.

Whole blood was collected in K2EDTA tubes by collaborating institutions according to the institutions' own protocols. For TCRbeta analysis, collaborator samples were shipped as frozen whole blood, as isolated PBMCs, or as DNA extracted from either sample type. This sample stems from a study of blood T cell repertoires in COVID-19 (dated by TCRdb to 2018 to 2020). A note on the overall study: Samples covering the acute and convalescent phases of COVID-19 were provided by collaborators in the United States, Italy and Spain. The sample metadata nearly always contained a de-identified subject ID, COVID-19 status, age in years and sex. The samples were drawn from two sources: the first 160 participants of the ongoing ImmuneRACE study, and 1,254 subjects contributed by 6 global collaborators. The prospective study material was composed of cDNA or gDNA derived from T cells, B-cell-depleted T cells, or PBMCs. The repertoires were made available in a free public database intended to serve as a resource for research on the immune response to SARS-CoV-2. Deeply sampled blood TCRbeta repertoires from subjects exposed to, actively infected with, or recovered from COVID-19 were included in the dataset. Where available, HLA class I and class II types were obtained from metadata supplied by the sample provider rather than from assay-based typing.

Results and caveats for the whole study, not just this receptor: Clinical and demographic metadata were provided uncurated, with the amount varying by source and participant.

The sequenced sample consisted of peripheral blood. This clonotype was obtained from a man aged 70-80 years with acute or convalescent COVID-19. This sequence uses TRBV15 and TRBJ2-3; a tentative D call is TRBD2 (7 bases match). The DNA reads TGTGCCACCAGGAAGGGGGGGTACACAGATACGCAGTATTTT. Its amino acids are CATRKGGYTDTQYF.